A single sample gave rise to the 24 T cell receptor beta chains below, sequenced in a study of blood T cell repertoires in COVID-19. Profiled with immunoSEQ multiplex PCR; TCRdb holds only in-frame clones, not every one. The sample shows over 200,000 clones, about 83% of them seen only once. The specimen sequenced was peripheral blood. Receptors were obtained from a man aged 40-49 years with active or convalescent COVID-19.

V gene TRBV11-3 combines with J gene TRBJ2-3; TRBD2 matches 14 bases. The germline CDR1 and CDR2 sequences are SGHNT and YENEEA. The CDR3 is made up of 16 amino acids. V was pared by 7 bases and J by 4 bases, with 7 bases of the junction left unmatched. CDR3 residues: CASTLGLAGGADTQYF. CDR3 bases: TGTGCCAGCACCCTTGGACTAGCGGGAGGAGCAGATACGCAGTATTTT.

J is TRBJ1-5 and V is TRBV7-2; TRBD1 aligns across 7 bases. From germline, CDR1 is SGHTA and CDR2 FQGNSA. V lost 5 bases, J lost 4 bases, and 8 bases stayed unmatched. CDR3 length equals 15 residues. The DNA of the CDR3 is TGTGCCAGCAGCCGGCCAGGGGGTGCAAATCAGCCCCAGCATTTT. This sequence encodes CASSRPGGANQPQHF.

The V gene is TRBV14, the J gene TRBJ2-1; 8 positions agree with TRBD1. The length of the CDR3 is 15 residues. From germline, CDR1 is SGHDN and CDR2 FVKESK. V lost 1 base to trimming and J lost 9 bases; unmatched junction nucleotides: 8. CDR3 sequence (DNA): TGTGCCAGCAGCCAAGGACAGGGGATTTTGGTTGAGCAGTTCTTC. Translating gives CASSQGQGILVEQFF.

The V and J genes are TRBV11-3 and TRBJ1-3; D gene unclear. The CDR3 is 14 residues long. Germline V lookup: CDR1 SGHNT, CDR2 YENEEA. With 4 bases removed from V and 2 bases from J, the gap between germline ends came to 9 bases. Written as DNA, the CDR3 is TGTGCCAGCAGCTCGGGAGGAGCTGGAAACACCATATATTTT. Translated, it gives CASSSGGAGNTIYF.

The V and J genes are TRBV29-1 and TRBJ2-7; tentative D call: TRBD1 (6 bases). Per germline, CDR1 SQVTM and CDR2 ANQGSEA. The CDR3 covers 12 residues. The V end lost 6 bases, the J end lost 5 bases, and 14 bases lay between the germline ends. The CDR3 region has the DNA TGCAGCGTGACGGGACATATCGACGAGCAGTACTTC. Translation: CSVTGHIDEQYF.

The V gene is TRBV12-3 or TRBV12-4, the J gene TRBJ1-3; possibly TRBD1 for D (6 bases). The V end lost 1 base, the J end lost 8 bases, and 9 bases lay between the germline ends. The CDR3 extends over 13 amino acids. CDR3 nucleotides: TGTGCCAGCAGTTTAGGCAGGGGTGACACCATATATTTT. This gives the protein CASSLGRGDTIYF.

The chain recombines TRBV2 with TRBJ1-1; no clear D. The V gene lost 3 bases and the J gene lost 7 bases, with 12 bases spanning the gap. Germline V gene lookup returns CDR1 SNHLY and CDR2 FYNNEI. This CDR3 is built from 13 residues. In DNA, the CDR3 is TGTGCCAGCAGTGAGGGAGGGCGAGGTGAAGCTTTCTTT. This gives the protein CASSEGGRGEAFF.

This chain joins TRBV9 and TRBJ1-1; 10 bases match TRBD1. In germline, CDR1 is SGDLS, CDR2 YYNGEE. V gave up 3 bases and J gave up 7 bases; unmatched junction bases: 6. The CDR3 is made up of 14 amino acids. CDR3 DNA: TGTGCCAGCAGCGGGGACAGGGGATTAGATGAAGCTTTCTTT. As protein: CASSGDRGLDEAFF. Full variable domain (missing parts from reference TRBV9 and TRBJ1-1): DSGVTQTPKHLITATGQRVTLRCSPRSGDLSVYWYQQSLDQGLQFLIQYYNGEERAKGNILERFSAQQFPDLHSELNLSSLELGDSALYFCASSGDRGLDEAFFGQGTRLTVV.

The chain employs TRBV6-6 and TRBJ2-7; D uncertain. CDR1 is MNHNY, CDR2 SVGAGI, per germline (reference sequence). The V end was cut by 6 bases, the J end by 1 base, with 10 bases between. The CDR3 spans 13 residues. CDR3 sequence: CASSRDPSYEQYF. The CDR3 coding sequence is TGTGCCAGCAGCCGCGATCCATCCTACGAGCAGTACTTC.

DNA for the CDR3: TGTGCCACCAGTGACTTTGACAGGAGCTATGGCTACACCTTC. Translation gives CATSDFDRSYGYTF. The rearrangement uses TRBV24-1 and TRBJ1-2; possibly TRBD1 for D (6 bases). The CDR3 runs to 14 residues. V was clipped by 4 bases and J by 4 bases, with 12 bases between them. Germline V lookup: CDR1 KGHDR, CDR2 SFDVKD.

This rearrangement joins TRBV2 to TRBJ1-4, with unresolved D. Germline V gene lookup returns CDR1 SNHLY and CDR2 FYNNEI. V lost 9 bases and J lost 4, with 12 bases in between. The CDR3 sequence is 13 residues long. The DNA of the CDR3 is TGTGCCAGTACAACGGGGATTAATGAAAAACTGTTTTTT. Its protein product is CASTTGINEKLFF.

This chain connects TRBV6-5 to TRBJ2-7; the match to TRBD1 covers 8 bases. The ends lost 8 bases at V and 4 bases at J; junction bases unmatched: 4. Germline V gene sequence: CDR1 MNHEY, CDR2 SVGAGI. This CDR3 is built from 12 residues. As DNA, the CDR3 is TGTGCCAGCTCGGACAGGGTTTACGAGCAGTACTTC. Translation gives CASSDRVYEQYF.

In DNA form, the CDR3 reads TGTGCCACCAGTGACCCTTACCGAGACGAGCAGTACTTC. Translating gives CATSDPYRDEQYF. This rearrangement joins TRBV24-1 to TRBJ2-7; D is ambiguous. The ends were cut back, 4 bases at V and 5 bases at J, with 11 bases in the middle. The germline CDR1 and CDR2 sequences are KGHDR and SFDVKD. CDR3 size: 13 residues.

The J gene is TRBJ2-7, the V gene TRBV5-6; 14 nucleotides match TRBD2. V lost 2 bases, J lost 5 bases, and 15 bases stayed unmatched. CDR1 SGHDT and CDR2 YYEEEE come from the germline V gene. CDR3 length: 19 residues. The CDR3 here is CASSLVTSGREERENEQYF. The CDR3 coding sequence is TGTGCCAGCAGCTTAGTGACTAGCGGGAGGGAAGAAAGGGAAAACGAGCAGTACTTC. Combining the CDR3 with reference TRBV5-6 and TRBJ2-7 gives the whole variable domain DAGVTQSPTHLIKTRGQQVTLRCSPKSGHDTVSWYQQALGQGPQFIFQYYEEEERQRGNFPDRFSGHQFPNYSSELNVNALLLGDSALYLCASSLVTSGREERENEQYFGPGTRLTVT.

The J gene is TRBJ1-1, the V gene TRBV6-5; D may be TRBD1 (5 bases). V lost 0 bases and J lost 0, with 8 bases in between. CDR1 is MNHEY, CDR2 SVGAGI, per germline. This CDR3 is built from 15 residues. Here the CDR3 DNA reads TGTGCCAGCAGTTACTCGGCGGGGCTGAACACTGAAGCTTTCTTT. Translation: CASSYSAGLNTEAFF.

This chain joins TRBV6-2 or TRBV6-3 and TRBJ1-5, with a possible D match to TRBD1 (6 bases). The germline gives CDR1 MNHEY, CDR2 SVGEGT. This CDR3 has 14 amino acids. V was cut by 6 bases and J by 6 bases, with 15 bases left in between. CDR3 coding DNA: TGTGCCAGCAGCCTAACAGGGTTGAGTCAGCCCCAGCATTTT. Encoded protein: CASSLTGLSQPQHF.

The chain has TRBV29-1 and TRBJ2-5; a possible D gene is TRBD1 (6 bases). CDR3 size: 13 residues. Germline V gene data show CDR1 as SQVTM and CDR2 as ANQGSEA. Trimming shortened V by 1 base and J by 4 bases, and 10 bases separated the two germline ends. CDR3 loop: CSVEVSRGETQYF. CDR3 DNA: TGCAGCGTTGAAGTAAGCAGGGGAGAGACCCAGTACTTC. The variable domain in full, with the rest retrieved from reference TRBV29-1 and TRBJ2-5, is SAVISQKPSRDICQRGTSLTIQCQVDSQVTMMFWYRQQPGQSLTLIATANQGSEATYESGFVIDKFPISRPNLTFSTLTVSNMSPEDSSIYLCSVEVSRGETQYFGPGTRLLVL.

This chain uses TRBV5-8 with TRBJ1-2; D is undetermined. The germline CDR1 and CDR2 sequences are SGHTS and YDEGEE. Trimming removed 0 bases from V and 10 bases from J, with 10 bases in between. This CDR3 spans 12 amino acids. Written as DNA, the CDR3 is TGTGCCAGCAGCTTGGATCGGGATTTCTACACCTTC. Translation gives CASSLDRDFYTF.

The chain couples TRBV2 to TRBJ2-5; a weak D match, TRBD1 (5 bases). Germline CDR1 is SNHLY and CDR2 is FYNNEI. The length of the CDR3 is 14 residues. The V end lost 5 bases, the J end lost 5 bases, and 15 bases lay between the germline ends. CDR3 bases: TGTGCCAGCAGTCCCCCTCCCTCAGGGGAGACCCAGTACTTC. Amino acids: CASSPPPSGETQYF.

V is TRBV7-2 and J is TRBJ2-1; D not resolved. The length of the CDR3 is 14 residues. V gave up 0 bases and J gave up 5 bases, with 8 bases separating them. Germline CDR1 is SGHTA and CDR2 is FQGNSA. DNA of the CDR3: TGTGCCAGCAGCTTAGCAGGAGCTAACAATGAGCAGTTCTTC. It yields the protein CASSLAGANNEQFF.

The J gene is TRBJ1-2, the V gene TRBV2; D is undetermined. V was trimmed by 3 bases and J by 4 bases, leaving 9 bases between them. CDR1 SNHLY and CDR2 FYNNEI come from the germline V gene. The CDR3 extends over 13 amino acids. The CDR3 protein is CASSENSFYGYTF. DNA for the CDR3: TGTGCCAGCAGTGAGAACAGCTTCTATGGCTACACCTTC.

In this sample, this clone turned up a few times. The genes are TRBV6-5 and TRBJ1-2; no firm D call. V lost 6 bases and J 2 bases, leaving 13 bases between the germline ends. The CDR3 extends over 14 amino acids. Looked up from germline, CDR1 is MNHEY and CDR2 is SVGAGI. The CDR3 coding sequence is TGTGCCAGCAGCTCGCTTGGGCAGAACTATGGCTACACCTTC. This gives the protein CASSSLGQNYGYTF.

The genes are TRBV6-5 and TRBJ1-6, with D perhaps matching TRBD1 (6 bases). The CDR3 is 16 amino acids. The V gene lost 0 bases and the J gene lost 9 bases, with 15 bases spanning the gap. Germline V gene sequence: CDR1 MNHEY, CDR2 SVGAGI. CDR3 sequence: CASSYSLRGFISPLHF. The CDR3 nucleotides are TGTGCCAGCAGTTACTCTCTCAGGGGATTTATTTCACCCCTCCACTTT.

A note on this clone: This specimen includes other DNA sequences encoding the same CDR3. This chain uses TRBV6-2 or TRBV6-3 with TRBJ1-1, with D unclear. Germline CDR1 reads MNHEY; CDR2 reads SVGEGT. Trimming took 6 bases from V and 1 from J, leaving 6 bases between them. The CDR3 runs 12 residues. The chain's CDR3 is CASSAGNTEAFF. The CDR3 coding sequence is TGTGCCAGCAGCGCGGGGAACACTGAAGCTTTCTTT.